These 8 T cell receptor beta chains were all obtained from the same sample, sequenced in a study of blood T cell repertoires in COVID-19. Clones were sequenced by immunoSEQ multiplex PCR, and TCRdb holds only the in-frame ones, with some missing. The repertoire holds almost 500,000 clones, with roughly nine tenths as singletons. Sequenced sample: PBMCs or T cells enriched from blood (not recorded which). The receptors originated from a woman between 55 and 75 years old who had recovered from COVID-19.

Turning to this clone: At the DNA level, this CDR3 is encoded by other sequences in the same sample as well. The CDR3 spells CATSDSGEGNYGYTF. CDR3 sequence (DNA): TGTGCCACCAGTGATTCAGGGGAGGGAAACTATGGCTACACCTTC. The chain carries TRBV24-1 and TRBJ1-2; D is possibly TRBD1 (6 bases). The CDR3 loop spans 15 amino acids. V was pared by 2 bases and J by 2 bases, with 11 bases between. Germline CDR1 is KGHDR and CDR2 is SFDVKD.

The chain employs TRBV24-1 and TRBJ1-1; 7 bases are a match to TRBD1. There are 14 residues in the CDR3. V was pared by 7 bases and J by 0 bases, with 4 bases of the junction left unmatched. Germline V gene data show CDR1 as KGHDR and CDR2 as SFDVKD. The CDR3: CATSRGILNTEAFF. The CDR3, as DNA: TGTGCCACCAGCAGGGGGATTTTGAACACTGAAGCTTTCTTT.

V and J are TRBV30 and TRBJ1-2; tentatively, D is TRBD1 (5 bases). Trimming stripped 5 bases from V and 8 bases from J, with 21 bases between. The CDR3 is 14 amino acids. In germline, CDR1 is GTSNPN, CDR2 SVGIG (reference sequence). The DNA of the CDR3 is TGTGCCTGGGTTTTCCCCCCAGGGAAAGTGGGCTACACCTTC. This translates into CAWVFPPGKVGYTF. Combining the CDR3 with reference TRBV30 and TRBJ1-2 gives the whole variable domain SQTIHQWPATLVQPVGSPLSLECTVEGTSNPNLYWYRQAAGRGLQLLFYSVGIGQISSEVPQNLSASRPQDRQFILSSKKLLLSDSGFYLCAWVFPPGKVGYTFGSGTRLTVV.

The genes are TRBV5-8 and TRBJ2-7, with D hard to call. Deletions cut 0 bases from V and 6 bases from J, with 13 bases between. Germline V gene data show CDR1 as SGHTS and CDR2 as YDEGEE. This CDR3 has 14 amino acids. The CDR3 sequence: CASSLGLSRSEQYV. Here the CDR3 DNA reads TGTGCCAGCAGCTTGGGCCTCTCCCGGTCCGAGCAGTACGTC.

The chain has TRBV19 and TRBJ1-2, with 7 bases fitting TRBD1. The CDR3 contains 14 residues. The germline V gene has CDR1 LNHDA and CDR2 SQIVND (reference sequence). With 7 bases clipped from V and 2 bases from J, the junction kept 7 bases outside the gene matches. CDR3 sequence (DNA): TGTGCCAGTATACAAGGGGGCAGGAACTATGGCTACACCTTC. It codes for CASIQGGRNYGYTF.

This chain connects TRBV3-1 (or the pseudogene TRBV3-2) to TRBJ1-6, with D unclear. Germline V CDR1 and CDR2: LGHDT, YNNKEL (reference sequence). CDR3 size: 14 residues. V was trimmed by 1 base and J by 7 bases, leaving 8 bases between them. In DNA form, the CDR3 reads TGTGCCAGCAGCCAAGGCGGGGTAAATTCACCCCTCCACTTT. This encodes CASSQGGVNSPLHF.

CDR3 sequence reads: CASSQAGGLRTDTQYF. The CDR3 DNA follows: TGTGCCAGCAGCCAAGCGGGGGGACTACGCACAGATACGCAGTATTTT. V usage is TRBV3-1 (or the pseudogene TRBV3-2) and J usage is TRBJ2-3; TRBD2 matches at 7 bases. The CDR3 loop spans 16 amino acids. J lost 1 base, V lost 1 base, and 5 bases had no gene match. Germline assignment: CDR1 LGHDT and CDR2 YNNKEL (reference sequence).

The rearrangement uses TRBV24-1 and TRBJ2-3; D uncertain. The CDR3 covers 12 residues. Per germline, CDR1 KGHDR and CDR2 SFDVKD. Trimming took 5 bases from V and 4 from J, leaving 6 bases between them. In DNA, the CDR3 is TGTGCCACCAGTGGCGACTCAGATACGCAGTATTTT. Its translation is CATSGDSDTQYF.